The rows below give T cell receptor beta chains drawn from one sample of a study of blood T cell repertoires in COVID-19. TCRdb's table, derived via immunoSEQ multiplex PCR, lists solely in-frame clones and lacks some. The repertoire includes about 80,000 clones, 75% to 95% of them detected once, and 1.9% sits in the top ten. The sequenced sample consisted of peripheral blood. Receptors were obtained from a woman in her forties or fifties in a cohort sampled during active COVID-19. The CDR3 runs from the conserved cysteine through the conserved F or W. D genes are given only for firm matches. Clone size is not always given. Where it is, it says once, few, many or a class for expanded clones.

abundance,j_gene,d_gene,v_gene,CDR3aa,CDR3nt
-,TRBJ2-3,TRBD2,TRBV10-3,CAIRREGNTDTQYF,TGTGCCATCAGGCGGGAGGGAAACACAGATACGCAGTATTTT
-,TRBJ1-1,-,TRBV27,CASSSRVYTEAFF,TGTGCCAGCAGCTCCAGGGTATACACTGAAGCTTTCTTT
-,TRBJ1-1,TRBD1,TRBV5-1,CASSFTQGARTEAFF,TGCGCCAGCAGCTTCACTCAGGGGGCAAGAACTGAAGCTTTCTTT
-,TRBJ2-7,-,TRBV19,CASSVATTYEQYF,TGTGCCAGTAGTGTGGCCACAACCTACGAGCAGTACTTC
-,TRBJ2-3,-,TRBV19,CASSPLKGVRTDTQYF,TGTGCCAGTAGTCCCCTTAAAGGGGTAAGGACAGATACGCAGTATTTT
-,TRBJ2-6,TRBD2,TRBV3-1/TRBV3-2,CASSRWGSGGVSGANVLTF,TGTGCCAGCAGCCGATGGGGGAGCGGGGGCGTCTCTGGGGCCAACGTCCTGACTTTC
-,TRBJ2-7,-,TRBV5-1,CASSDSGDYEQYF,TGCGCCAGCAGCGACTCAGGGGACTACGAGCAGTACTTC
-,TRBJ2-5,-,TRBV19,CASSIDPSLETQYF,TGTGCCAGTAGTATAGATCCTAGCTTGGAGACCCAGTACTTC
-,TRBJ2-7,TRBD2,TRBV28,CASSLWSSGNPYEQYF,TGTGCCAGCAGTTTATGGAGTAGCGGGAACCCCTACGAGCAGTACTTC
-,TRBJ1-3,TRBD1,TRBV6-5,CASSTHTGGRNTIYF,TGTGCCAGCAGTACTCATACAGGGGGCAGAAACACCATATATTTT
-,TRBJ2-5,TRBD1,TRBV6-5,CASSPRQGYSETQYF,TGTGCCAGCAGTCCGCGACAGGGGTATTCAGAGACCCAGTACTTC
-,TRBJ2-3,TRBD2,TRBV11-2,CASASGADLSTDTQYF,TGTGCCAGCGCTAGCGGGGCGGACCTTAGCACAGATACGCAGTATTTT
-,TRBJ2-7,TRBD2,TRBV29-1,CSVQLAGDRQYF,TGCAGCGTTCAACTAGCGGGTGACCGACAGTACTTC
once,TRBJ2-7,TRBD1,TRBV4-1,CASSQDERTGGYEQYF,TGCGCCAGCAGCCAAGATGAGCGGACAGGGGGCTACGAGCAGTACTTC
-,TRBJ2-2,-,TRBV14,CASSLQRAYTGELFF,TGTGCCAGCAGCCTTCAAAGAGCTTACACCGGGGAGCTGTTTTTT
-,TRBJ1-1,-,TRBV5-6,CASSFFQAGRTEAFF,TGTGCCAGCAGCTTCTTTCAAGCAGGGCGCACTGAAGCTTTCTTT
once,TRBJ1-4,-,TRBV7-2,CASSLAGGEKLFF,TGTGCCAGCAGCTTAGCTGGGGGCGAAAAACTGTTTTTT
-,TRBJ2-1,-,TRBV15,CATGRGNEQFF,TGTGCCACGGGCCGGGGTAATGAGCAGTTCTTC
-,TRBJ2-7,-,TRBV27,CAAGGFYEQYF,TGTGCCGCTGGAGGGTTCTACGAGCAGTACTTC
-,TRBJ2-3,-,TRBV7-8,CASSPTGVTQYF,TGTGCCAGCAGCCCGACAGGAGTTACGCAGTATTTT
-,TRBJ2-7,TRBD2,TRBV7-2,CASSTPGSGRAKQYF,TGTGCCAGCAGCACCCCCGGTAGCGGGAGGGCCAAGCAGTACTTC
-,TRBJ1-1,-,TRBV2,CTSTRGEGQGAEAFF,TGTACCAGCACCAGAGGGGAGGGACAAGGAGCTGAAGCTTTCTTT